This TCR beta chain was obtained from a study of blood T cell repertoires in COVID-19. In the original analysis: Estimates of nucleated cell counts were drawn from the amplification of reference gene primers. Only in-frame clones appear in the TCRdb table, and some are missing; sequencing was by immunoSEQ multiplex PCR. That table is the source of V, J and clone size, and D and trimming were worked out from the DNA. The repertoire consists of 250,000 or so clones, with roughly 87% occurring once and the leading ten covering roughly 0.8%. CDR1 MNHNS and CDR2 SASEGT come from the germline V gene. The germline V and J ends were trimmed by 1 base and 3 bases, with 13 bases remaining between them. The CDR3 has 16 residues.

The clonotype comes from a woman in her 30s with acute or convalescent COVID-19. Input material: peripheral blood. This chain joins TRBV6-1 and TRBJ1-5, with a tentative D call TRBD1 (5 bases). CDR3 protein: CASSEGLGVNNQPQHF. CDR3 sequence (DNA): TGTGCCAGCAGTGAAGGGCTAGGGGTTAACAATCAGCCCCAGCATTTT.